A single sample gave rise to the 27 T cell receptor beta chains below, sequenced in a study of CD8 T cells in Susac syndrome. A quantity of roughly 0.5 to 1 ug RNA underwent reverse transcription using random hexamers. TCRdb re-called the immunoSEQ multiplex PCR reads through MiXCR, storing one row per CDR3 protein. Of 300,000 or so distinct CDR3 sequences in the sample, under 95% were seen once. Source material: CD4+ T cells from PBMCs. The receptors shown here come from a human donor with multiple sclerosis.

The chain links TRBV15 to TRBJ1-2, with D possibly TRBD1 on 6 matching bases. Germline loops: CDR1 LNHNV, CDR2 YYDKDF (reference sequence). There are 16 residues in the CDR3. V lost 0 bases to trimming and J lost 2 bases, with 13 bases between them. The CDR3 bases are TGTGCCACCAGCAGAGATAGGGGGGCCCGAAACTATGGCTACACCTTC. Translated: CATSRDRGARNYGYTF. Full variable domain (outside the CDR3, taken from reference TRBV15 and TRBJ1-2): DAMVIQNPRYQVTQFGKPVTLSCSQTLNHNVMYWYQQKSSQAPKLLFHYYDKDFNNEADTPDNFQSRRPNTSFCFLDIRSPGLGDTAMYLCATSRDRGARNYGYTFGSGTRLTVV.

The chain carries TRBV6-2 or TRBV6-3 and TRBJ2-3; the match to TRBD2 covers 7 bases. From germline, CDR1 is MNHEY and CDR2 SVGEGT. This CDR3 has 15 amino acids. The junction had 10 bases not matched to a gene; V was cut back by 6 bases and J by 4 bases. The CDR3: CASSRSGSRADTQYF. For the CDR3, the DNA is TGTGCCAGCAGCCGTAGCGGGTCTAGGGCAGATACGCAGTATTTT.

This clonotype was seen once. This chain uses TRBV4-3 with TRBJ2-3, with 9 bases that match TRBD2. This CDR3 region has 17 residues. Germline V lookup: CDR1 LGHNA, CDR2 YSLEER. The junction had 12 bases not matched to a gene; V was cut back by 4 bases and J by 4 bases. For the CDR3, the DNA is TGCGCCAGCAGCCCTAGCGCCGGGACTAGCACGCCAGATACGCAGTATTTT. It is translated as CASSPSAGTSTPDTQYF.

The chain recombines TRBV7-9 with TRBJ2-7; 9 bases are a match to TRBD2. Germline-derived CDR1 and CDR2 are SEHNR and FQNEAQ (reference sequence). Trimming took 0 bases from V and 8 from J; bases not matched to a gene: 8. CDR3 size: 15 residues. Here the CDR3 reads CASSLAGGRAGQQYF. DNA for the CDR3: TGTGCCAGCAGCTTAGCTGGCGGGAGGGCGGGACAGCAGTACTTC.

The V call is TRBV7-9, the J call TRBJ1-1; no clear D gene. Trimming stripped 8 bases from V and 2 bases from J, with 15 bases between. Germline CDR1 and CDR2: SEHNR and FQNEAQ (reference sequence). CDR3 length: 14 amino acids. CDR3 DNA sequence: TGTGCCAGCGGGGAGAACACTATCAACACTGAAGCTTTCTTT. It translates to CASGENTINTEAFF.

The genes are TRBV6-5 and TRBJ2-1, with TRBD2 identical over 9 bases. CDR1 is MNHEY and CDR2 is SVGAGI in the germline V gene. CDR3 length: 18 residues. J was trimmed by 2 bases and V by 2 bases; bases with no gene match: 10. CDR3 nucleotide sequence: TGTGCCAGCAGTTACCAGGTCCCGGGACTAGCTACCTACAATGAGCAGTTCTTC. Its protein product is CASSYQVPGLATYNEQFF.

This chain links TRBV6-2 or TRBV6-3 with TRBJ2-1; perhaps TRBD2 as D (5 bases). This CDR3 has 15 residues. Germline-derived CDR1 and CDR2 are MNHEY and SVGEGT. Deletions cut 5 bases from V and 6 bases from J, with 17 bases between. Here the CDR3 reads CASSKARLLGNEQFF. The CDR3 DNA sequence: TGTGCCAGCAGTAAAGCCCGGCTACTAGGCAATGAGCAGTTCTTC.

The CDR3 protein is CAWSDRLNQPQHF. DNA for the CDR3: TGTGCCTGGAGTGACAGACTCAATCAGCCCCAGCATTTT. The chain joins TRBV30 to TRBJ1-5; D unclear. This CDR3 is 13 amino acids long. The germline V gene has CDR1 GTSNPN and CDR2 SVGIG (reference sequence). V was trimmed by 1 base and J by 3 bases, leaving 7 bases between them.

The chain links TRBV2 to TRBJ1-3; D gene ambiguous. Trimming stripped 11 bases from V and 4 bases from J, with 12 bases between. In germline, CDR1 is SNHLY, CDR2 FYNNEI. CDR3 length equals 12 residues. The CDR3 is CADRGAGNTIYF. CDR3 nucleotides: TGTGCCGACCGGGGAGCGGGAAACACCATATATTTT.

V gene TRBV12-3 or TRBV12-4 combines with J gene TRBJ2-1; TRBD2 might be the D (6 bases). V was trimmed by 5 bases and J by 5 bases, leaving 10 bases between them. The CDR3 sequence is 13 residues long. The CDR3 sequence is CASSVSSDNEQFF. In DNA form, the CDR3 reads TGTGCCAGCAGTGTTTCTAGCGACAATGAGCAGTTCTTC.

Written as DNA, the CDR3 is TGTGCCAGAAGTTACAGGGCCGGGAGAACTGAAGCTTTCTTT. It yields the protein CARSYRAGRTEAFF. The gene calls are TRBV19 and TRBJ1-1; the D gene is possibly TRBD1 (6 bases). V shed 9 bases and J shed 5 bases, with 19 bases lying between them. In germline, CDR1 is LNHDA, CDR2 SQIVND (reference sequence). The length of the CDR3 is 14 residues.

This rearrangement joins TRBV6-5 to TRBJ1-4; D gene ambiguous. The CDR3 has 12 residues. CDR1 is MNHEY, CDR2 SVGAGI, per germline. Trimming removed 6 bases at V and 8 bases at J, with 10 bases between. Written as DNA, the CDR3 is TGTGCCAGCAGCTCGGTGGACGAAAAACTGTTTTTT. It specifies CASSSVDEKLFF.

The CDR3 reads CSARDPGRGNEQFF. The CDR3, as DNA: TGCAGTGCTAGAGATCCTGGCAGGGGAAATGAGCAGTTCTTC. The chain has TRBV20-1 and TRBJ2-1; TRBD1 is a possible D gene (6 bases). The CDR3 is 14 amino acids. Trimming stripped 0 bases from V and 7 bases from J, with 13 bases between. Looked up from germline, CDR1 is DFQATT and CDR2 is SNEGSKA (reference sequence).

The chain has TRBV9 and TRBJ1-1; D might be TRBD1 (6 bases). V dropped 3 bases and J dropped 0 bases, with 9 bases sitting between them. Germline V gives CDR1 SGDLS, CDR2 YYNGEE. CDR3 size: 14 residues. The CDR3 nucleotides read TGTGCCAGCAGCGCGGACAGAATGAACACTGAAGCTTTCTTT. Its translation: CASSADRMNTEAFF.

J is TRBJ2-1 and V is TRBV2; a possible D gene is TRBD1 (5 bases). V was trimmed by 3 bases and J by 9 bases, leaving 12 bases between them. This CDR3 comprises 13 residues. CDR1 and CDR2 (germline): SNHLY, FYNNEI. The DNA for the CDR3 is TGTGCCAGCAGTGACAGGGTAACGGGTGAGCAGTTCTTC. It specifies CASSDRVTGEQFF. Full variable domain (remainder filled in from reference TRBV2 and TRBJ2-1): EPEVTQTPSHQVTQMGQEVILRCVPISNHLYFYWYRQILGQKVEFLVSFYNNEISEKSEIFDDQFSVERPDGSNFTLKIRSTKLEDSAMYFCASSDRVTGEQFFGPGTRLTVL.

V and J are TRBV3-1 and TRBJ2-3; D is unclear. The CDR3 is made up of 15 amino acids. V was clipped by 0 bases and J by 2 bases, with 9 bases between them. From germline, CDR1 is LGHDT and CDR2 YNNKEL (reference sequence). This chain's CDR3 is CASSQDPANTDTQYF. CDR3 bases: TGTGCCAGCAGCCAAGACCCCGCAAACACAGATACGCAGTATTTT.

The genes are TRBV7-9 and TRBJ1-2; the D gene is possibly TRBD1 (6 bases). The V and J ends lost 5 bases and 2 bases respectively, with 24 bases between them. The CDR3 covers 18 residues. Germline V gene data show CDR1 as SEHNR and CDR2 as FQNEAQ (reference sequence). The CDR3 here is CASSPSLKGGRKNYGYTF. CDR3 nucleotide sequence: TGTGCCAGCAGCCCTAGCCTAAAGGGGGGACGAAAAAACTATGGCTACACCTTC.

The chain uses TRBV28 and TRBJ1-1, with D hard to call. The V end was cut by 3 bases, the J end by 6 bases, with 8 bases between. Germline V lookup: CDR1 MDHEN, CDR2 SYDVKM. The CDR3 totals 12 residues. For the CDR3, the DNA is TGTGCCAGCAGTTTCAGTGTGTCTGAAGCTTTCTTT. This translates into CASSFSVSEAFF.

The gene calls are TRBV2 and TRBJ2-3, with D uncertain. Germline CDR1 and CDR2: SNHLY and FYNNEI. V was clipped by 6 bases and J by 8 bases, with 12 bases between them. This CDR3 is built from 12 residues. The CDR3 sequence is CASRTPFGTQYF. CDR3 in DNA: TGTGCCAGCAGGACCCCTTTTGGTACGCAGTATTTT.

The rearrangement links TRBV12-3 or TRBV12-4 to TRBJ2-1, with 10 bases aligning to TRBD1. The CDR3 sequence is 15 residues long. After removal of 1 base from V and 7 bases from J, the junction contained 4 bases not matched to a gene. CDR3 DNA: TGTGCCAGCAGTTTAGGACAGGGGGCTCGAAATGAGCAGTTCTTC. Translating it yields CASSLGQGARNEQFF.

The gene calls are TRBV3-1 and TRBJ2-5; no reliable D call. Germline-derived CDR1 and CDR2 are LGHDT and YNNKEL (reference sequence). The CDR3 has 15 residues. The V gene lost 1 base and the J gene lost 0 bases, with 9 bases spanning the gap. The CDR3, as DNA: TGTGCCAGCAGCCAAGTCCGCATGTACCAAGAGACCCAGTACTTC. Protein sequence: CASSQVRMYQETQYF.

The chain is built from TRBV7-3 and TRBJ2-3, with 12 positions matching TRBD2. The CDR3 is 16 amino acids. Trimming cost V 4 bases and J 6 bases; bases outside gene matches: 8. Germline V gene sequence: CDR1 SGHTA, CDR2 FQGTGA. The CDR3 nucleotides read TGTGCCAGCAGCTCGTCGACTAGCGGGGGCTGGGATACGCAGTATTTT. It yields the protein CASSSSTSGGWDTQYF.

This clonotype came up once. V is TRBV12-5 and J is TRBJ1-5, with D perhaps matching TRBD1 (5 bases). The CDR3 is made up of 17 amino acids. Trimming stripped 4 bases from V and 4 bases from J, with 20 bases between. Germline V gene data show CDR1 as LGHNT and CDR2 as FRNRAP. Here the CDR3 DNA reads TGTGCTAGTGGTTCGTGGGGGGAGGGCCCTTCTAATCAGCCCCAGCATTTT. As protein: CASGSWGEGPSNQPQHF.

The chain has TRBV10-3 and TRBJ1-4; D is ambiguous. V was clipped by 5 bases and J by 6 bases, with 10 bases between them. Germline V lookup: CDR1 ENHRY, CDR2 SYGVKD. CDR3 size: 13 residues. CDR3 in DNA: TGTGCCATCAGTTCCCGGGCCGATGAAAAACTGTTTTTT. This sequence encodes CAISSRADEKLFF.

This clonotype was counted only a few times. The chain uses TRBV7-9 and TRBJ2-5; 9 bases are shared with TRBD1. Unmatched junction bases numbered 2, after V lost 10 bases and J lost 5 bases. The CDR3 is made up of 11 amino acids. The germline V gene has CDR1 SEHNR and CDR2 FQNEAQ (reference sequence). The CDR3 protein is CATGQGETQYF. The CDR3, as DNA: TGTGCCACTGGACAGGGGGAGACCCAGTACTTC.

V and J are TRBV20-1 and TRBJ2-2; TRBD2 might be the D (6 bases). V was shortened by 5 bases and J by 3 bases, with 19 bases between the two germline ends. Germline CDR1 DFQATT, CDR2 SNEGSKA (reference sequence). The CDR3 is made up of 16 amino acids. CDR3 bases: TGCAGTGCTCCCCTAGAGGGCGGGACGGACACCGGGGAGCTGTTTTTT. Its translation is CSAPLEGGTDTGELFF.

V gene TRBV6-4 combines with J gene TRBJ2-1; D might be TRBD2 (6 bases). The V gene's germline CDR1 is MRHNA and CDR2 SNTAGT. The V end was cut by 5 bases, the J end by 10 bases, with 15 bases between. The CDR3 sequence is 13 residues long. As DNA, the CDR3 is TGTGCCAGCAGTTCCGGACATGGACTAGAGCAGTTCTTC. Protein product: CASSSGHGLEQFF.